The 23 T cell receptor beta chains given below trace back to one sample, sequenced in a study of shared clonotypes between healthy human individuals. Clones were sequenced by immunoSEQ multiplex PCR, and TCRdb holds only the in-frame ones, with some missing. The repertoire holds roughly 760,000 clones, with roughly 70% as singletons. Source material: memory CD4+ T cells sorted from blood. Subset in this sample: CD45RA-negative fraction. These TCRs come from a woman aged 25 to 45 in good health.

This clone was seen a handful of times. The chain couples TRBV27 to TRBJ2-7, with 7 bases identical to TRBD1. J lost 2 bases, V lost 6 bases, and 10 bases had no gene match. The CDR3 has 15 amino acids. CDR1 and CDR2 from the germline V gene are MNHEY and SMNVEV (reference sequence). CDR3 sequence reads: CASSLTRDRTYEQYF. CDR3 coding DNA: TGTGCCAGCAGCCTAACCCGGGACAGAACCTACGAGCAGTACTTC.

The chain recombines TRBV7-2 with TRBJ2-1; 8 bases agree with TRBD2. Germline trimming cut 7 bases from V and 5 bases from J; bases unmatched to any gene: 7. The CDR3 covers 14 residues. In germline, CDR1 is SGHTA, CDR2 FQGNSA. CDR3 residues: CASKGISGDNEQFF. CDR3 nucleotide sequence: TGTGCCAGCAAGGGAATTAGCGGGGACAATGAGCAGTTCTTC.

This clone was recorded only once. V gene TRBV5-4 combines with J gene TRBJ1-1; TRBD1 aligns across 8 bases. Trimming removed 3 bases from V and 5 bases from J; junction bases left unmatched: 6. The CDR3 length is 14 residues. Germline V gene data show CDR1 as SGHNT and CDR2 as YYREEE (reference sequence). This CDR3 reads CASSSGGAGTEAFF. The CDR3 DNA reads TGTGCCAGCAGCTCAGGGGGCGCGGGTACTGAAGCTTTCTTT.

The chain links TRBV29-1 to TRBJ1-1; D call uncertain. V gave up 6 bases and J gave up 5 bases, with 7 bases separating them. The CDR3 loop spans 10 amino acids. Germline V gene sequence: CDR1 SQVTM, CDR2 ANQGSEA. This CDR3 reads CSVDRTEAFF. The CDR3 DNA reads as TGCAGCGTGGACCGGACTGAAGCTTTCTTT.

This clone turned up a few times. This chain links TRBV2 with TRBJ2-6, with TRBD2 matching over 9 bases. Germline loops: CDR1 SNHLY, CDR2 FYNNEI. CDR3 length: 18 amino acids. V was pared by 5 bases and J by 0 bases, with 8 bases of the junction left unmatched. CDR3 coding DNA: TGTGCCAGCAGTCAGACTAGCGGAGCATTCTCTGGGGCCAACGTCCTGACTTTC. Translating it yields CASSQTSGAFSGANVLTF.

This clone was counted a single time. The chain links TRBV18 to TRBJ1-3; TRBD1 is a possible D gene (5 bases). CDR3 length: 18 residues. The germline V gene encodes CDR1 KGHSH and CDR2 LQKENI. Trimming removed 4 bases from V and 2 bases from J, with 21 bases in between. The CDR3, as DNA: TGTGCCAGCTCACTCCGGGACGGGGGTTTAGAAGCTGGAAACACCATATATTTT. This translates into CASSLRDGGLEAGNTIYF.

The CDR3 region has the DNA TGTGCCAGCAGCGGAAAGGGGACTGCCACAGATACGCAGTATTTT. Amino acids: CASSGKGTATDTQYF. The chain employs TRBV6-1 and TRBJ2-3; D is possibly TRBD2 (6 bases). The CDR3 has 15 amino acids. V lost 6 bases, J lost 2 bases, and 15 bases lay in between. Germline CDR1 MNHNS, CDR2 SASEGT.

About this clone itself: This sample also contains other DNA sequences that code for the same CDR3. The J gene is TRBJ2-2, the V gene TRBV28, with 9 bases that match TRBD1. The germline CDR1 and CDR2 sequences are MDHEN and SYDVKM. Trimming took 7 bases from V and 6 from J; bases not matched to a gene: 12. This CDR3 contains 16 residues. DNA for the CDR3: TGTGCCAGCAACAAAATGGGACAGGGTTTCTCCGGGGAGCTGTTTTTT. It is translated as CASNKMGQGFSGELFF.

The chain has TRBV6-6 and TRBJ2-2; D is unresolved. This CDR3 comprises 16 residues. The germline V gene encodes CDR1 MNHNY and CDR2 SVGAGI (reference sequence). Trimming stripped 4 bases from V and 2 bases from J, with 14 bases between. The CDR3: CASSFSGGVNTGELFF. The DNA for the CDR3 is TGTGCCAGCAGTTTCTCGGGCGGAGTAAACACCGGGGAGCTGTTTTTT.

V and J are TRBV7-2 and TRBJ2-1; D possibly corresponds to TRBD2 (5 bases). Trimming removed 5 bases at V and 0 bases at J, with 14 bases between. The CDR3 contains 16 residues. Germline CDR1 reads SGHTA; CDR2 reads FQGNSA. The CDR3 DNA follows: TGTGCCAGCAGCGCCCCAGGACTGAGCTCCTACAATGAGCAGTTCTTC. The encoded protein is CASSAPGLSSYNEQFF. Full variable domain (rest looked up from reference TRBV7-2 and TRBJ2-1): GAGVSQSPSNKVTEKGKDVELRCDPISGHTALYWYRQSLGQGLEFLIYFQGNSAPDKSGLPSDRFSAERTGGSVSTLTIQRTQQEDSAVYLCASSAPGLSSYNEQFFGPGTRLTVL.

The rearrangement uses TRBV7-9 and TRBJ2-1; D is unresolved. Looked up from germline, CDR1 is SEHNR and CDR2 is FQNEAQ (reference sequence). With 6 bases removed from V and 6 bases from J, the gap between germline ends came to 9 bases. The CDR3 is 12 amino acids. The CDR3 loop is CASSPHGNEQFF. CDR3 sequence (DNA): TGTGCCAGCAGTCCCCATGGCAATGAGCAGTTCTTC.

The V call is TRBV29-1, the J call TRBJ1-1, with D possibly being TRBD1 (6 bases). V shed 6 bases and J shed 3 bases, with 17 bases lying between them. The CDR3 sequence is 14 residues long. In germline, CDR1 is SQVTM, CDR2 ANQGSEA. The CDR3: CSVDKGQTDTEAFF. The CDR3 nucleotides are TGCAGCGTCGACAAAGGACAGACCGACACTGAAGCTTTCTTT.

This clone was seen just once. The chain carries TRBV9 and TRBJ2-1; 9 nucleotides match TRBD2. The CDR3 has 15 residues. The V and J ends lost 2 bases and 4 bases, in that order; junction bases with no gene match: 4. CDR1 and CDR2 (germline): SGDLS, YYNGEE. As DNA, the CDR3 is TGTGCCAGCAGCGTTAGCGGGAGTTTGTACAATGAGCAGTTCTTC. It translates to CASSVSGSLYNEQFF.

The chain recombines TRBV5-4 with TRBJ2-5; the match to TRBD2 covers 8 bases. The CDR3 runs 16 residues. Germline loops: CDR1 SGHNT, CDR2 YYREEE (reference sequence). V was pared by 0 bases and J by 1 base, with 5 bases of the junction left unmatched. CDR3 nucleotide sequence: TGTGCCAGCAGCTTGGGCCGGGAGGGGTTCCAAGAGACCCAGTACTTC. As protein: CASSLGREGFQETQYF.

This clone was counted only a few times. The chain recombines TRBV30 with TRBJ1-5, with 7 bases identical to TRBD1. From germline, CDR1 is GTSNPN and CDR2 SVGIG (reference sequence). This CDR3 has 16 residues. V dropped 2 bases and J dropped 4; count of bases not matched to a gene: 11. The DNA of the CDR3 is TGTGCCTGGAGTAAAGACAGGGTCCGTTCGAATCAGCCCCAGCATTTT. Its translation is CAWSKDRVRSNQPQHF.

This CDR3 reads CASSKGLAGDTQYF. The DNA of the CDR3 is TGTGCCAGCTCCAAGGGACTAGCGGGGGATACGCAGTATTTT. This chain uses TRBV18 with TRBJ2-3; 13 bases fit TRBD2. The germline gives CDR1 KGHSH, CDR2 LQKENI. V lost 6 bases to trimming and J lost 6 bases; unmatched junction nucleotides: 3. CDR3 length equals 14 residues.

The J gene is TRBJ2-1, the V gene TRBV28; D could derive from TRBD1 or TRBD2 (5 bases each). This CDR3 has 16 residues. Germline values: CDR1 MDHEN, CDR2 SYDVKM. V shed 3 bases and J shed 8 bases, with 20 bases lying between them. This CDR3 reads CASSLAGTDLQYEQFF. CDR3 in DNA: TGTGCCAGCAGTTTGGCCGGGACCGACCTACAATATGAGCAGTTCTTC.

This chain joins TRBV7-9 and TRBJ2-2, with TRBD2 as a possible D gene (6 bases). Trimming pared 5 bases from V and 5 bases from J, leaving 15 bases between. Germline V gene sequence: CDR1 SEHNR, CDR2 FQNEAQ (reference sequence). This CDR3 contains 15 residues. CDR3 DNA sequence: TGTGCCAGCAGCCTCCCCAGCGGGCTGACCGGGGAGCTGTTTTTT. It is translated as CASSLPSGLTGELFF. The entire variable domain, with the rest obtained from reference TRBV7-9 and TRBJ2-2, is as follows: DTGVSQNPRHKITKRGQNVTFRCDPISEHNRLYWYRQTLGQGPEFLTYFQNEAQLEKSRLLSDRFSAERPKGSFSTLEIQRTEQGDSAMYLCASSLPSGLTGELFFGEGSRLTVL.

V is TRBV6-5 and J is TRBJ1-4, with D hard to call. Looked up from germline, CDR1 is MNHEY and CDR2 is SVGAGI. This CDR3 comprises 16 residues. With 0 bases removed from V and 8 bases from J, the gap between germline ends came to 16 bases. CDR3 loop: CASSYSKAASPEKLFF. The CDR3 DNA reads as TGTGCCAGCAGTTACTCGAAGGCGGCCTCGCCGGAAAAACTGTTTTTT.

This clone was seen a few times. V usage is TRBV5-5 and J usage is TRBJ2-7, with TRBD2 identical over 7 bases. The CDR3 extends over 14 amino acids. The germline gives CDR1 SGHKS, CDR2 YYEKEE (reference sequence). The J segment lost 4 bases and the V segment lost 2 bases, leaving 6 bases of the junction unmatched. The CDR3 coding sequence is TGTGCCAGCAGCTTCGGTTGGCGGGAGTACGAGCAGTACTTC. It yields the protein CASSFGWREYEQYF. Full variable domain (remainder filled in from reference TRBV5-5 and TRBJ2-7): DAGVTQSPTHLIKTRGQQVTLRCSPISGHKSVSWYQQVLGQGPQFIFQYYEKEERGRGNFPDRFSARQFPNYSSELNVNALLLGDSALYLCASSFGWREYEQYFGPGTRLTVT.

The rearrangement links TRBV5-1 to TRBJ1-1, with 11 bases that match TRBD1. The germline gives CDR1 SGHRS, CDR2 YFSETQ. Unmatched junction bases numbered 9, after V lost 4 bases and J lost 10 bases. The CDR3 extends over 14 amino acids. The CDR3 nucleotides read TGCGCCAGCAGCAGCGGGACAGGGGGTCTGCGAGCTTTCTTT. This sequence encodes CASSSGTGGLRAFF.

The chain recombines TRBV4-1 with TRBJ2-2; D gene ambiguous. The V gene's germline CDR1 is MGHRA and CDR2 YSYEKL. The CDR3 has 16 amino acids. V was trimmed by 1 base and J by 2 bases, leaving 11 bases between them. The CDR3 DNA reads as TGCGCCAGCAGCCAAGTAGGTGGCAGTAACACCGGGGAGCTGTTTTTT. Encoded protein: CASSQVGGSNTGELFF.

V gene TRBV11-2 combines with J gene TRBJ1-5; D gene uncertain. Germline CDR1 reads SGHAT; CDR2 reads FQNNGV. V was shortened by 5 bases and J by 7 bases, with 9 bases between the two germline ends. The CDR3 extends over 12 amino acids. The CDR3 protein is CASSPSGQPQHF. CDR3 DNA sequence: TGTGCCAGCAGCCCCAGTGGGCAGCCCCAGCATTTT.